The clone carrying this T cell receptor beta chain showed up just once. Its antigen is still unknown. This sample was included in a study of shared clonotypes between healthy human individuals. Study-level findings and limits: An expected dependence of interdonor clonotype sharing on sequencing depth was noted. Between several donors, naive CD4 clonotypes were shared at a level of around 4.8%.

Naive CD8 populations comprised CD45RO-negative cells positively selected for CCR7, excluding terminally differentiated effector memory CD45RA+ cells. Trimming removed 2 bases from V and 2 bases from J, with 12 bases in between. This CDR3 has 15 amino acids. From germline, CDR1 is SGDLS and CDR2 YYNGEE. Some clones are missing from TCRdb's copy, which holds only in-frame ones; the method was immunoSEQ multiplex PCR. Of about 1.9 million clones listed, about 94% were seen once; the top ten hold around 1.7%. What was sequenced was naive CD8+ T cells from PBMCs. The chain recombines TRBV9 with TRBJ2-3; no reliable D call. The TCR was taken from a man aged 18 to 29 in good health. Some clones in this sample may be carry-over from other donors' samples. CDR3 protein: CASSVRLSPTDTQYF. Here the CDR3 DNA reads TGTGCCAGCAGCGTGAGACTGTCGCCCACAGATACGCAGTATTTT.